What follows describes a single TCR beta chain. The entry originates in a study of control samples from healthy donors and cancer patients. The data were produced by immunoSEQ multiplex PCR, yet TCRdb's version contains in-frame clones alone and is incomplete. The table records around 110,000 clones, 93% of them present only once. Germline assignment: CDR1 LGHDT and CDR2 YNNKEL (reference sequence). The CDR3 contains 16 residues. V was shortened by 0 bases and J by 4 bases, with 15 bases between the two germline ends. This TCR was sampled from a man aged 25 to 40 in good health. The sequencing sample was made of blood. The chain is built from TRBV3-1 (or the pseudogene TRBV3-2) and TRBJ1-2; no clear D. Written as DNA, the CDR3 is TGTGCCAGCAGCCAAGATAGGAGGCAGTTCTCCTATGGCTACACCTTC. This gives the protein CASSQDRRQFSYGYTF.